The 23 T cell receptor beta chains reported below all come from one sample, sequenced in a study of Graves' ophthalmopathy and Graves' hyperthyroidism (dated by TCRdb to the late 2010s). Sequencing used an Illumina HiSeq 2000. TCR beta CDR3 regions were amplified from RNA transcripts for repertoire sequencing. HTBI primers and the Qiagen OneStep RT-PCR kit were used in a first-round RT-PCR, which was followed by a second-round multiplex PCR, size selection and purification. TCRdb passed the public sequencing reads through fastp at Q25 and MiXCR, retaining productive beta sequences. Entries are consolidated by CDR3 protein sequence, retaining the most common genes and DNA. The sample records about 480,000 distinct CDR3 sequences, 13% to 15% of which are singletons. About a tenth of the sample is taken by the ten largest. The sequencing sample was made of blood. These receptors were collected from a woman under 40 with Graves' ophthalmopathy. Donor details come from another sample of the same person, matched by shared clones.

The sample holds many counts of this clonotype. This chain joins TRBV7-2 and TRBJ1-1; 7 bases line up with TRBD1. CDR1 SGHTA and CDR2 FQGNSA come from the germline V gene. Trimming cost V 5 bases and J 4 bases; bases outside gene matches: 4. The length of the CDR3 is 13 residues. The CDR3 region is CASSTRGATEAFF. The CDR3 DNA reads TGTGCCAGCAGCACCAGGGGGGCCACTGAAGCTTTCTTT. The full variable domain, with the rest looked up from reference TRBV7-2 and TRBJ1-1, is GAGVSQSPSNKVTEKGKDVELRCDPISGHTALYWYRQSLGQGLEFLIYFQGNSAPDKSGLPSDRFSAERTGGSVSTLTIQRTQQEDSAVYLCASSTRGATEAFFGQGTRLTVV.

This clonotype was seen many times. The chain couples TRBV6-1 to TRBJ2-7; TRBD1 aligns across 7 bases. V shed 11 bases and J 5 bases; nucleotides not matched to a gene: 9. Germline CDR1 reads MNHNS; CDR2 reads SASEGT. The CDR3 sequence is 12 residues long. CDR3 protein: CAGQQGRNEQYF. In DNA, the CDR3 is TGTGCCGGGCAACAGGGGAGAAACGAGCAGTACTTC.

This clonotype was observed many times. Germline is not matched at one junction end, which may reflect a read error. The genes are TRBV20-1 and TRBJ2-5; D could derive from TRBD1 or TRBD2 (7 bases each). The CDR3 covers 12 residues. Germline assignment: CDR1 DFQATT and CDR2 SNEGSKA (reference sequence). CDR3 bases: TGTAAGGGGGCGGGAGCTGATGAGACCCAGTACTTC. This encodes CKGAGADETQYF.

This clonotype was found many times. This chain joins TRBV5-1 and TRBJ2-6; D unclear. Trimming pared 4 bases from V and 0 bases from J, leaving 5 bases between. Germline assignment: CDR1 SGHRS and CDR2 YFSETQ. The CDR3 has 14 amino acids. CDR3: CASSATSGANVLTF. The DNA of the CDR3 is TGCGCCAGCAGCGCGACCTCTGGGGCCAACGTCCTGACTTTC. The whole variable domain, filled in from reference TRBV5-1 and TRBJ2-6, reads KAGVTQTPRYLIKTRGQQVTLSCSPISGHRSVSWYQQTPGQGLQFLFEYFSETQRNKGNFPGRFSGRQFSNSRSEMNVSTLELGDSALYLCASSATSGANVLTFGAGSRLTVL.

This clonotype was found many times. This chain links TRBV7-2 with TRBJ2-5; no clear D. This CDR3 has 13 residues. From germline, CDR1 is SGHTA and CDR2 FQGNSA. Trimming took off 4 bases at V and 5 bases at J, with 11 bases between the two ends. DNA for the CDR3: TGTGCCAGCAGCTCCGGGCCCCGGGAGACCCAGTACTTC. It translates to CASSSGPRETQYF.

The chain is built from TRBV29-1 and TRBJ2-7, with 10 bases matching TRBD2. Judging by the DNA end, TRBJ2-5 fits better; the J call may be wrong. The germline CDR1 and CDR2 sequences are SQVTM and ANQGSEA. The CDR3 runs 14 residues. This CDR3 is CSVKRGGQAETQYF. The CDR3 bases are TGCAGCGTTAAGCGGGGGGGGCAGGCGGAGACCCAGTACTTC.

Regarding this clonotype: Relative to the germline gene, one junction end is altered; a read error may explain this. The chain couples TRBV12-3 or TRBV12-4 to TRBJ1-1; 7 positions match TRBD1. The length of the CDR3 is 15 residues. CDR3 sequence reads: CASSFQTGVLTEAFF. The DNA of the CDR3 is TGTGCCAGCAGTTTCCAAACAGGGGTTCTCACTGAAGCCTTCTTT.

This clonotype has at least ten counts. V and J are TRBV2 and TRBJ2-5; D ambiguous. V was shortened by 7 bases and J by 4 bases, with 7 bases between the two germline ends. This CDR3 spans 11 amino acids. CDR1 SNHLY and CDR2 FYNNEI come from the germline V gene. CDR3 bases: TGTGCCAGCACTCGCTTAGAGACCCAGTACTTC. Translating gives CASTRLETQYF.

Ten or more counts support this clonotype. The chain recombines TRBV12-3 or TRBV12-4 with TRBJ1-5; D ambiguous. The CDR3 spans 13 residues. V shed 1 base and J shed 7 bases, with 8 bases lying between them. The CDR3 spells CASSLDREQPQHF. The CDR3 coding sequence is TGTGCCAGCAGTTTAGATCGGGAGCAGCCCCAGCATTTT.

This clonotype was counted at least ten times. This chain uses TRBV25-1 with TRBJ1-1; the D is unclear. Per the germline V gene, CDR1 is MGHDK and CDR2 is SYGVNS. Trimming took 5 bases from V and 1 from J, leaving 8 bases between them. The CDR3 has 13 amino acids. The CDR3, as DNA: TGTGCCAGCAGTTCTTGGGAGAACACTGAAGCTTTCTTT. As protein: CASSSWENTEAFF.

This clonotype was seen many times. The rearrangement links TRBV5-1 to TRBJ1-3, with a tentative D call TRBD1 (6 bases). This CDR3 is built from 16 residues. The germline V and J ends were trimmed by 0 bases and 0 bases, with 10 bases remaining between them. The germline V gene has CDR1 SGHRS and CDR2 YFSETQ. The CDR3 coding sequence is TGCGCCAGCAGCTTGGGCAGGGGACCCTCTGGAAACACCATATATTTT. The encoded protein is CASSLGRGPSGNTIYF.

The sample holds many counts of this clonotype. The V and J genes are TRBV2 and TRBJ1-5, with a possible D match to TRBD1 (5 bases). The CDR3 consists of 13 residues. Germline lookup yields CDR1 SNHLY and CDR2 FYNNEI. V shed 6 bases and J shed 7 bases, with 13 bases lying between them. Here the CDR3 reads CASRGGGYQPQHF. CDR3 DNA: TGTGCCAGCAGGGGGGGAGGGTACCAGCCCCAGCATTTT.

This clonotype was counted ten times or more. The genes are TRBV6-1 and TRBJ1-3, with no clear D. This CDR3 comprises 15 residues. Deletions cut 6 bases from V and 0 bases from J, with 12 bases between. Per germline, CDR1 MNHNS and CDR2 SASEGT. The CDR3 loop reads CASSRTADSGNTIYF. The DNA for the CDR3 is TGTGCCAGCAGCAGGACCGCTGACTCTGGAAACACCATATATTTT.

This clonotype was seen ten or more times. The chain uses TRBV20-1 and TRBJ1-6, with TRBD1 matching 8 bases. The CDR3 is 15 residues long. From germline, CDR1 is DFQATT and CDR2 SNEGSKA (reference sequence). Trimming cost V 1 base and J 7 bases; bases outside gene matches: 6. CDR3 residues: CSARVATGENSPLHF. For the CDR3, the DNA is TGCAGTGCTAGAGTTGCGACAGGGGAGAATTCACCCCTCCACTTT.

This clonotype was counted ten times or more. V and J are TRBV7-8 and TRBJ2-2, with 9 positions matching TRBD2. Germline trimming cut 3 bases from V and 1 base from J; bases unmatched to any gene: 3. There are 16 residues in the CDR3. Germline assignment: CDR1 SGHVS and CDR2 FQNEAQ. CDR3 residues: CASSFLAGQNTGELFF. The DNA for the CDR3 is TGTGCCAGCAGCTTTCTAGCGGGGCAGAACACCGGGGAGCTGTTTTTT.

The chain uses TRBV4-1 and TRBJ1-2; D unclear. CDR1 and CDR2 from the germline V gene are MGHRA and YSYEKL. The CDR3 extends over 16 amino acids. Deletions cut 1 base from V and 1 base from J, with 13 bases between. CDR3 loop: CASSQVVLTLNYGYTF. DNA for the CDR3: TGCGCCAGCAGCCAAGTAGTGCTTACCCTTAACTATGGCTACACCTTC.

The chain combines TRBV6-1 with TRBJ2-5; D is ambiguous. There are 15 residues in the CDR3. Germline-derived CDR1 and CDR2 are MNHNS and SASEGT. V shed 6 bases and J shed 6 bases, with 20 bases lying between them. CDR3 DNA sequence: TGTGCCAGCAGACCCGCCCACTGGGCCCCAAAGACCCAGTACTTC. Encoded protein: CASRPAHWAPKTQYF.

The chain links TRBV12-5 to TRBJ2-5, with D unresolved. There are 12 residues in the CDR3. In germline, CDR1 is LGHNT, CDR2 FRNRAP. With 4 bases removed from V and 5 bases from J, the gap between germline ends came to 8 bases. The CDR3 here is CASGSPVETQYF. Written as DNA, the CDR3 is TGTGCTAGTGGTTCGCCAGTGGAGACCCAGTACTTC.

This clonotype has ten or more counts. One end of the junction fails to match germline, which may point to a read error. V gene TRBV6-5 combines with J gene TRBJ2-7; D may be TRBD1 (6 bases). Germline loops: CDR1 MNHEY, CDR2 SVGAGI. The CDR3 spans 13 residues. This chain's CDR3 is CASSYPRQVFGNF. The CDR3 DNA sequence: TGTGCCAGCAGTTACCCGAGACAGGTCTTCGGGAACTTC.

A note on this clonotype: A read error may explain this, as a much larger clone is one base away. V and J are TRBV6-1 and TRBJ1-1, with D perhaps matching TRBD1 (5 bases). Germline CDR1 reads MNHNS; CDR2 reads SASEGT. The CDR3 extends over 14 amino acids. The DNA for the CDR3 is TGTGTCAGCAGTGAGTTTTGGGGAGGGGATGAAGCTTTCTTT. Its translation is CVSSEFWGGDEAFF.

This clonotype was seen at least ten times. This rearrangement joins TRBV2 to TRBJ1-5; no definite D call. The CDR3 runs 15 residues. V was pared by 4 bases and J by 0 bases, with 10 bases between. Per germline, CDR1 SNHLY and CDR2 FYNNEI. Written as DNA, the CDR3 is TGTGCCAGCAGTGTGTCATATCCTAGCAATCAGCCCCAGCATTTT. This encodes CASSVSYPSNQPQHF.

This clonotype was found a few times. This chain links TRBV5-1 with TRBJ1-1; D remains unclear. The CDR3 extends over 16 amino acids. V dropped 0 bases and J dropped 1 base, with 13 bases sitting between them. Germline CDR1 and CDR2: SGHRS and YFSETQ. The CDR3 bases are TGCGCCAGCAGCTTGGATTGGGGAGCAGGGAACACTGAAGCTTTCTTT. Translation gives CASSLDWGAGNTEAFF.

This clonotype showed up many times. V is TRBV5-6 and J is TRBJ2-7, with D tentatively TRBD2 (6 bases). Germline values: CDR1 SGHDT, CDR2 YYEEEE. This CDR3 has 14 amino acids. The germline V and J ends were trimmed by 3 bases and 3 bases, with 13 bases remaining between them. CDR3 amino acids: CASSYGTLLYEQYF. CDR3 coding DNA: TGTGCCAGCAGCTACGGGACTCTCCTCTACGAGCAGTACTTC.